This T cell receptor beta chain was sequenced during a study of brain metastases from non-small cell lung cancer. Clones were read by immunoSEQ multiplex PCR, and TCRdb kept only the in-frame ones, dropping some. The table lists roughly 2,500 clones, roughly 90% of them singletons. This clone was seen once. Its specificity is unknown. General study points: Brain metastases shared most TCR repertoire with primaries, with sparse T cells. Expanded T-cell clones appeared in around 64% of brain metastases over primaries. Compared with primary tumors, brain metastases showed less T-cell infiltration.

The V and J ends lost 0 bases and 11 bases respectively, with 20 bases between them. Germline V CDR1 and CDR2: SGHNT, YENEEA. The CDR3 length is 16 residues. V usage is TRBV11-3 and J usage is TRBJ2-1, with D maybe TRBD2 (5 bases). The sequence was obtained from a donor at least 40 years old with non-small cell lung cancer. Input material: primary lung tumor tissue. As DNA, the CDR3 is TGTGCCAGCAGCTTAGACGGACTGGGCAGGAGGCATAAGCAGTTCTTC. It specifies CASSLDGLGRRHKQFF. Supplemented by reference TRBV11-3 and TRBJ2-1, the full variable domain reads EAGVVQSPRYKIIEKKQPVAFWCNPISGHNTLYWYLQNLGQGPELLIRYENEEAVDDSQLPKDRFSAERLKGVDSTLKIQPAELGDSAVYLCASSLDGLGRRHKQFFGPGTRLTVL.